The rows below give T cell receptor beta chains drawn from one sample of a study of blood T cell repertoires in COVID-19. Only in-frame clones appear in the TCRdb table, and some are missing; sequencing was by immunoSEQ multiplex PCR. The table includes 230,000 or so clones, around 89% detected once. Input material: peripheral blood. The receptors come from a woman aged 60 to 75 with COVID-19, enrolled during active disease. Both conserved end residues are part of each CDR3. The D gene is left open where the match is weak. Size tells how often a clone was seen (once, few, many) or the class of an expanded clone, and some rows leave it out.

v_gene	j_gene	abundance	d_gene	CDR3aa	CDR3nt
TRBV18	TRBJ2-7	NA	NA	CASSPSGHSYEQYF	TGTGCCAGCTCACCATCCGGACACTCCTACGAGCAGTACTTC
TRBV5-4	TRBJ1-1	NA	TRBD1	CASSLRAGGGTEAFF	TGTGCCAGCAGCTTAAGGGCAGGGGGCGGAACTGAAGCTTTCTTT
TRBV28	TRBJ1-5	NA	NA	CASSSGNQPQHF	TGTGCCAGCAGTTCGGGAAATCAGCCCCAGCATTTT
TRBV9	TRBJ2-1	NA	NA	CASSVRDGISSYNEQFF	TGTGCCAGCAGCGTAAGAGACGGGATTAGCTCCTACAATGAGCAGTTCTTC
TRBV9	TRBJ1-2	NA	NA	CASSEYSTGRYGYTF	TGTGCCAGCAGCGAGTACTCAACAGGACGCTATGGCTACACCTTC
TRBV5-4	TRBJ2-4	NA	TRBD1	CASSPGQGNIQYF	TGTGCCAGCTCTCCGGGACAGGGAAACATTCAGTACTTC
TRBV27	TRBJ2-7	many	TRBD1	CATSRGTGEQYF	TGTGCCACCTCCAGGGGGACGGGCGAGCAGTACTTC
TRBV5-6	TRBJ1-5	NA	NA	CASSSGHRSNQPQHF	TGTGCCAGCAGCTCGGGACACCGAAGCAATCAGCCCCAGCATTTT
TRBV4-2	TRBJ1-2	NA	NA	CASSQEGGSGFYGYTF	TGTGCCAGCAGCCAAGAAGGTGGGTCAGGGTTCTATGGCTACACCTTC
TRBV7-3	TRBJ1-1	NA	TRBD1	CASAGGSNTEAFF	TGTGCCAGCGCAGGGGGCTCGAACACTGAAGCTTTCTTT
TRBV7-3	TRBJ2-1	few	TRBD2	CASSLILAGNNEQFF	TGTGCCAGCAGCTTAATTCTAGCGGGGAACAATGAGCAGTTCTTC
TRBV7-8	TRBJ1-1	NA	NA	CASSLVRGEWNTEAFF	TGTGCCAGCAGCTTAGTTCGGGGGGAATGGAACACTGAAGCTTTCTTT
TRBV27	TRBJ2-5	NA	NA	CASRPGGWQETQYF	TGTGCCAGCAGACCAGGGGGGTGGCAAGAGACCCAGTACTTC
TRBV4-2	TRBJ1-6	NA	NA	CASSQEEGNYNSPLHF	TGTGCCAGCAGCCAGGAAGAGGGCAACTATAATTCACCCCTCCACTTT
TRBV18	TRBJ2-1	NA	TRBD1	CASSGTGDSGVSYNEQFF	TGTGCCAGCTCAGGGACAGGGGATAGCGGGGTCTCCTACAATGAGCAGTTCTTC
TRBV6-5	TRBJ1-1	NA	NA	CASSYSRGGGNTEAFF	TGTGCCAGCAGTTACTCCCGGGGGGGAGGGAACACTGAAGCTTTCTTT
TRBV19	TRBJ2-7	NA	NA	CASRRLGELLQYF	TGTGCCAGTAGACGGCTCGGGGAGCTTTTGCAGTACTTC
TRBV5-4	TRBJ1-3	NA	NA	CASSIQGVRNTIYF	TGTGCCAGCAGCATACAGGGAGTTAGAAACACCATATATTTT
TRBV4-3	TRBJ1-2	NA	NA	CASSPGGDYGYTF	TGCGCCAGCAGCCCGGGAGGGGACTATGGCTACACCTTC
TRBV11-2	TRBJ1-4	NA	NA	CASSLDLPGKLFF	TGTGCCAGCAGCTTAGATTTGCCCGGAAAACTGTTTTTT